This T cell receptor beta chain comes out of a study of shared clonotypes between healthy human individuals. Only CD45RO-negative cells positively selected for CCR7 counted as naive CD8 cells, so terminally differentiated effector memory CD45RA+ cells were excluded. The CDR3 is 14 amino acids. Germline CDR1 reads MNHEY; CDR2 reads SMNVEV (reference sequence). The V end lost 4 bases, the J end lost 6 bases, and 14 bases lay between the germline ends. Study-wide results and limits: Among the subsets, naive ones generally showed larger estimated richness than memory ones.

Turning to this clone: Antigen specificity is unknown.

TCRdb keeps only in-frame clones here, not all; method: immunoSEQ multiplex PCR. Of 800,000 to 950,000 clones listed, 90% to 98% are singletons. The source material was naive CD8+ T cells sorted from blood. The V call is TRBV27, the J call TRBJ2-3; D uncertain. The TCR originated in a man aged 30 to 45 in good health. The CDR3 nucleotides are TGTGCCAGCAGTTCCATAGACTTTTTGGATACGCAGTATTTT. This encodes CASSSIDFLDTQYF.